This T cell receptor beta chain was sequenced in a study of T-cell memory formation after mild COVID-19. TCRdb ran MiXCR on the 5' RACE reads and lists one entry per CDR3 protein. This table has about 620,000 distinct CDR3 sequences, roughly 17% appearing once. V shed 5 bases and J shed 7 bases, with 9 bases lying between them. This CDR3 comprises 12 residues. Germline assignment: CDR1 LNHNV and CDR2 YYDKDF (reference sequence). Sequencing was carried out using PBMCs or a T cell subset sorted from them (not recorded which). The chain links TRBV15 to TRBJ2-1; D gene unclear. This TCR came from an adult woman who had mild COVID-19 (a few samples of this study predate the infection). Cell type and time point are not known. This CDR3 reads CATSPYENEQFF. DNA for the CDR3: TGTGCCACCAGCCCATACGAGAATGAGCAGTTCTTC.